What follows are 29 T cell receptor beta chains derived from one specimen sequenced in a study of patients and donors after allogeneic stem cell transplantation. MiXCR, run by TCRdb on the RT-PCR reads, gives a single entry per CDR3 protein. Of roughly 940,000 distinct CDR3 sequences in the sample, around 17% were seen once. The sample consisted of blood, either unsorted or a sorted T cell fraction (not recorded which). These receptors were collected from a human donor who was either an allogeneic HSCT recipient or a stem cell or donor lymphocyte infusion donor (not recorded which). It is not recorded whose cells these are; they may come from a transplant donor.

In this sample, this clonotype turned up a few times. The chain joins TRBV18 to TRBJ1-1; 7 bases align to TRBD1. The CDR3 is 17 amino acids. With 4 bases clipped from V and 3 bases from J, the junction kept 14 bases outside the gene matches. The germline gives CDR1 KGHSH, CDR2 LQKENI. The CDR3: CASSRNRGTPSDTEAFF. In DNA, the CDR3 is TGTGCCAGCTCACGAAACAGGGGAACCCCTTCGGACACTGAAGCTTTCTTT. The whole variable domain, filled in from reference TRBV18 and TRBJ1-1, reads NAGVMQNPRHLVRRRGQEARLRCSPMKGHSHVYWYRQLPEEGLKFMVYLQKENIIDESGMPKERFSAEFPKEGPSILRIQQVVRGDSAAYFCASSRNRGTPSDTEAFFGQGTRLTVV.

In this sample, this clonotype turned up a few times. The V call is TRBV27, the J call TRBJ1-1, with a weak D call TRBD1 (5 bases). Between the trimmed V and J ends, which lost 1 base and 5 bases, there was a span of 8 bases. There are 13 residues in the CDR3. Germline CDR1 reads MNHEY; CDR2 reads SMNVEV (reference sequence). The CDR3: CASSLFWGTEAFF. For the CDR3, the DNA is TGTGCCAGCAGTTTATTTTGGGGGACTGAAGCTTTCTTT.

This clonotype was detected only a few times. This rearrangement joins TRBV7-2 to TRBJ2-7, with 8 bases identical to TRBD2. V lost 2 bases and J lost 2; bases outside the gene matches: 11. This CDR3 is 17 amino acids long. CDR1 and CDR2 (germline): SGHTA, FQGNSA. The CDR3 sequence is CASSLKAPGLGPYEQYF. Written as DNA, the CDR3 is TGTGCCAGCAGCTTAAAAGCCCCGGGACTAGGGCCCTACGAGCAGTACTTC. The variable domain in full, with the rest retrieved from reference TRBV7-2 and TRBJ2-7, is GAGVSQSPSNKVTEKGKDVELRCDPISGHTALYWYRQSLGQGLEFLIYFQGNSAPDKSGLPSDRFSAERTGGSVSTLTIQRTQQEDSAVYLCASSLKAPGLGPYEQYFGPGTRLTVT.

This clonotype has a count of ten or more. This chain uses TRBV20-1 with TRBJ2-7; D possibly corresponds to TRBD1 (6 bases). Between the trimmed V and J ends, which lost 3 bases and 3 bases, there was a span of 6 bases. Per germline, CDR1 DFQATT and CDR2 SNEGSKA (reference sequence). The CDR3 extends over 11 amino acids. DNA for the CDR3: TGCAGTGCTAGCAGGGGCTACGAGCAGTACTTC. This codes for CSASRGYEQYF.

This clonotype was detected many times. The J gene is TRBJ1-2, the V gene TRBV12-3 or TRBV12-4; TRBD1 matches 7 bases. After removal of 5 bases from V and 8 bases from J, the junction contained 14 bases not matched to a gene. The CDR3 has 15 residues. CDR3 DNA: TGTGCCAGCAGTCGAGCACCCGACAGGGTTTGGGGCTACACCTTC. Encoded protein: CASSRAPDRVWGYTF.

J is TRBJ1-1 and V is TRBV12-3 or TRBV12-4; a possible D gene is TRBD1 (5 bases). With 10 bases removed from V and 4 bases from J, the gap between germline ends came to 22 bases. The CDR3 loop spans 15 amino acids. The chain's CDR3 is CATRPGARRGTEAFF. CDR3 nucleotides: TGTGCCACCCGACCTGGGGCCAGGAGGGGCACTGAAGCTTTCTTT.

At least ten counts were recorded for this clonotype. The genes are TRBV12-3 or TRBV12-4 and TRBJ1-6, with 7 bases that match TRBD1. V shed 7 bases and J 4 bases; nucleotides not matched to a gene: 7. The CDR3 contains 15 residues. CDR3 in DNA: TGTGCCAGCACTCCGACAGGGACGTATAATTCACCCCTCCACTTT. This translates into CASTPTGTYNSPLHF.

The chain uses TRBV20-1 and TRBJ2-1; TRBD2 agrees at 9 bases. V was pared by 3 bases and J by 1 base, with 4 bases of the junction left unmatched. Per the germline V gene, CDR1 is DFQATT and CDR2 is SNEGSKA (reference sequence). This CDR3 region has 15 residues. The CDR3 here is CSARGGGGSYNEQFF. As DNA, the CDR3 is TGCAGTGCTAGGGGCGGGGGGGGTTCCTACAATGAGCAGTTCTTC.

V gene TRBV7-2 combines with J gene TRBJ2-1; D assignment may be TRBD1 or TRBD2 (5 bases each). V lost 10 bases to trimming and J lost 7 bases, with 23 bases between them. The CDR3 has 15 amino acids. From germline, CDR1 is SGHTA and CDR2 FQGNSA. The CDR3 region is CATGSDSSRGNEQFF. The DNA of the CDR3 is TGTGCCACCGGTTCTGACAGCTCCCGAGGGAATGAGCAGTTCTTC. The whole variable domain, remainder taken from reference TRBV7-2 and TRBJ2-1, is GAGVSQSPSNKVTEKGKDVELRCDPISGHTALYWYRQSLGQGLEFLIYFQGNSAPDKSGLPSDRFSAERTGGSVSTLTIQRTQQEDSAVYLCATGSDSSRGNEQFFGPGTRLTVL.

The chain is built from TRBV11-2 and TRBJ2-1; TRBD2 agrees at 9 bases. Germline-derived CDR1 and CDR2 are SGHAT and FQNNGV. V was clipped by 3 bases and J by 3 bases; unmatched bases: 6. The CDR3 length is 16 residues. The DNA for the CDR3 is TGTGCCAGCAGCTTTACCGGCGGGAGGGTCTACAATGAGCAGTTCTTC. This gives the protein CASSFTGGRVYNEQFF.

This clonotype was counted only a few times. The gene calls are TRBV20-1 and TRBJ1-2; the match to TRBD1 covers 8 bases. Looked up from germline, CDR1 is DFQATT and CDR2 is SNEGSKA (reference sequence). Unmatched junction bases numbered 6, after V lost 3 bases and J lost 6 bases. CDR3 length: 13 amino acids. CDR3 in amino acids: CSASITGGNGYTF. Here the CDR3 DNA reads TGCAGTGCTAGCATCACAGGGGGAAATGGCTACACCTTC.

The V gene is TRBV29-1, the J gene TRBJ2-1; a possible D gene is TRBD2 (6 bases). The length of the CDR3 is 13 residues. Germline V gene data show CDR1 as SQVTM and CDR2 as ANQGSEA. Trimming cost V 6 bases and J 1 base, with 10 bases left between them. CDR3 protein: CSVAGTSYNEQFF. The DNA of the CDR3 is TGCAGCGTGGCCGGGACTTCCTACAATGAGCAGTTCTTC.

The CDR3 protein is CASSYGRGNTGELFF. The CDR3, as DNA: TGTGCCAGCAGCTACGGCAGGGGTAACACCGGGGAGCTGTTTTTT. This chain uses TRBV5-5 with TRBJ2-2; perhaps TRBD1 as D (6 bases). The CDR3 length is 15 residues. The germline V gene encodes CDR1 SGHKS and CDR2 YYEKEE (reference sequence). V was pared by 3 bases and J by 2 bases, with 11 bases between.

The V and J genes are TRBV2 and TRBJ2-7; 8 nucleotides match TRBD1. With 1 base clipped from V and 5 bases from J, the junction kept 7 bases outside the gene matches. The germline gives CDR1 SNHLY, CDR2 FYNNEI. The CDR3 is 15 residues long. The CDR3 DNA sequence: TGTGCCAGCAGTGAAGTGCACACAGGGGGGAACGAGCAGTACTTC. Protein product: CASSEVHTGGNEQYF.

This chain connects TRBV3-1 to TRBJ1-1; D gene unclear. Trimming took 1 base from V and 1 from J, leaving 16 bases between them. This CDR3 has 17 residues. Germline values: CDR1 LGHDT, CDR2 YNNKEL (reference sequence). The CDR3 region is CASSQGSSTWGNTEAFF. DNA for the CDR3: TGTGCCAGCAGCCAAGGTTCTTCGACCTGGGGGAACACTGAAGCTTTCTTT.

This clonotype came up a few times. This chain connects TRBV6-5 to TRBJ1-6; unclear D gene. There are 16 residues in the CDR3. Germline V gene data show CDR1 as MNHEY and CDR2 as SVGAGI. The V end was cut by 4 bases, the J end by 0 bases, with 10 bases between. CDR3 nucleotides: TGTGCCAGCAGTTCCGCGCAGAGCTCCTATAATTCACCCCTCCACTTT. As protein: CASSSAQSSYNSPLHF.

In its sample, this clonotype was seen a few times. The J gene is TRBJ2-7, the V gene TRBV6-1, with D perhaps TRBD1 (5 bases). The CDR3 length is 16 residues. Looked up from germline, CDR1 is MNHNS and CDR2 is SASEGT. The V end was cut by 2 bases, the J end by 4 bases, with 18 bases between. The CDR3 DNA sequence: TGTGCCAGCAGTGAACGGGCTGAAGACAGAAGGTACGAGCAGTACTTC. It yields the protein CASSERAEDRRYEQYF.

The table lists this clonotype with a few counts. The chain employs TRBV20-1 and TRBJ2-5; 8 bases agree with TRBD1. CDR3 size: 13 residues. CDR1 DFQATT and CDR2 SNEGSKA come from the germline V gene (reference sequence). V lost 5 bases and J lost 4; bases outside the gene matches: 6. The CDR3 DNA follows: TGCAGTGCTTTCCAGGGACAGGTAGAGACCCAGTACTTC. Amino acids: CSAFQGQVETQYF.

The rearrangement links TRBV20-1 to TRBJ2-1, with TRBD2 matching over 10 bases. Trimming at V came to 6 bases and at J to 12 bases, leaving 20 bases not matched to a gene. The CDR3 consists of 16 residues. Germline CDR1 reads DFQATT; CDR2 reads SNEGSKA (reference sequence). Written as DNA, the CDR3 is TGCAGTGCCAGATATCCGGGACTAGCGTTGACTGGGGGGCAGTTCTTC. It translates to CSARYPGLALTGGQFF.

J is TRBJ1-1 and V is TRBV27, with D unclear. The CDR3 contains 13 residues. V was pared by 3 bases and J by 8 bases, with 13 bases between. The V gene's germline CDR1 is MNHEY and CDR2 SMNVEV (reference sequence). This CDR3 reads CASSFNGRDEAFF. CDR3 nucleotides: TGTGCCAGCAGTTTCAACGGACGAGACGAAGCTTTCTTT.

There are a few counts of this clonotype. The chain is built from TRBV5-6 and TRBJ2-7; weak D call: TRBD1 (6 bases). Trimming removed 4 bases from V and 0 bases from J, with 17 bases in between. CDR1 and CDR2 from the germline V gene are SGHDT and YYEEEE. CDR3 length equals 16 residues. The CDR3 loop is CASSPLITGPSYEQYF. The CDR3 bases are TGTGCCAGCAGCCCCCTCATTACAGGGCCCTCCTACGAGCAGTACTTC.

The CDR3 loop reads CATSPGGTVNSPLHF. The CDR3 bases are TGTGCCACCAGCCCCGGCGGGACAGTTAATTCACCCCTCCACTTT. The chain uses TRBV15 and TRBJ1-6, with 7 bases aligning to TRBD1. CDR1 and CDR2 from the germline V gene are LNHNV and YYDKDF (reference sequence). The CDR3 totals 15 residues. Trimming removed 5 bases from V and 6 bases from J; junction bases left unmatched: 7. The entire variable domain, with the rest obtained from reference TRBV15 and TRBJ1-6, is as follows: DAMVIQNPRYQVTQFGKPVTLSCSQTLNHNVMYWYQQKSSQAPKLLFHYYDKDFNNEADTPDNFQSRRPNTSFCFLDIRSPGLGDTAMYLCATSPGGTVNSPLHFGNGTRLTVT.

Note on this clonotype: The junction shows a germline mismatch at one end, possibly a read error. The chain uses TRBV11-2 and TRBJ2-7, with TRBD1 matching 8 bases. Germline V gene sequence: CDR1 SGHAT, CDR2 FQNNGV. There are 12 residues in the CDR3. The CDR3 DNA reads as TGTGCCAGCAGTCCACAGGGGGGCCGCCCGAAATTC. Its protein product is CASSPQGGRPKF. Full variable domain (missing parts from reference TRBV11-2 and TRBJ2-7): EAGVAQSPRYKIIEKRQSVAFWCNPISGHATLYWYQQILGQGPKLLIQFQNNGVVDDSQLPKDRFSAERLKGVDSTLKIQPAKLEDSAVYLCASSPQGGRPKFGPGTRLTVT.

The chain couples TRBV20-1 to TRBJ2-5, with 11 positions matching TRBD2. The CDR3 extends over 18 amino acids. J was trimmed by 5 bases and V by 0 bases; bases with no gene match: 14. CDR1 is DFQATT, CDR2 SNEGSKA, per germline (reference sequence). The CDR3 sequence: CSARDFRATSGGGETQYF. The CDR3 nucleotides read TGCAGTGCTAGAGATTTTCGGGCAACTAGCGGGGGAGGGGAGACCCAGTACTTC.

This clonotype was detected once. The chain uses TRBV7-9 and TRBJ2-1, with no clear D. Trimming removed 4 bases from V and 9 bases from J, with 16 bases in between. The germline V gene has CDR1 SEHNR and CDR2 FQNEAQ (reference sequence). The CDR3 has 14 residues. As DNA, the CDR3 is TGTGCCAGCAGCTCAGTCTCTGGTTCGGGTGAGCAGTTCTTC. It specifies CASSSVSGSGEQFF. Full variable domain (outside the CDR3, taken from reference TRBV7-9 and TRBJ2-1): DTGVSQNPRHKITKRGQNVTFRCDPISEHNRLYWYRQTLGQGPEFLTYFQNEAQLEKSRLLSDRFSAERPKGSFSTLEIQRTEQGDSAMYLCASSSVSGSGEQFFGPGTRLTVL.

This clonotype has more than one count but fewer than ten. The J gene is TRBJ1-1, the V gene TRBV28, with 10 positions matching TRBD1. The CDR3 totals 15 residues. Trimming at V came to 6 bases and at J to 4 bases, leaving 8 bases not matched to a gene. Germline V gene sequence: CDR1 MDHEN, CDR2 SYDVKM. CDR3 in DNA: TGTGCCAGCAGATTGGACAGGGGGTGGGTCACTGAAGCTTTCTTT. Translation: CASRLDRGWVTEAFF.

This clonotype was counted many times. J is TRBJ1-4 and V is TRBV12-3 or TRBV12-4; D uncertain. The ends were cut back, 5 bases at V and 8 bases at J, with 12 bases in the middle. The CDR3 spans 13 residues. CDR3 protein: CASSPVYGEKLFF. The CDR3 DNA is TGTGCCAGCAGTCCTGTGTATGGGGAAAAACTGTTTTTT.

This clonotype was counted a few times. CDR3 sequence: CSVTDRANYGYTF. The CDR3 region has the DNA TGCAGCGTTACCGACAGGGCTAACTATGGCTACACCTTC. This chain connects TRBV29-1 to TRBJ1-2, with 7 nucleotides matching TRBD1. CDR3 length equals 13 residues. Germline CDR1 reads SQVTM; CDR2 reads ANQGSEA. The ends lost 5 bases at V and 0 bases at J; junction bases unmatched: 3.

For this clonotype: A much more abundant neighbour one base away suggests this may be a read error. The chain uses TRBV11-2 and TRBJ1-1, with a possible D match to TRBD1 (5 bases). The ends were cut back, 5 bases at V and 1 base at J, with 11 bases in the middle. The CDR3 is made up of 14 amino acids. Germline V gene lookup returns CDR1 SGHAT and CDR2 FQNNGV. The CDR3, as DNA: TGTGCCAGCAGCCGAATACAGGCGAACACTGAAGCTTTCTTT. Its protein product is CASSRIQANTEAFF.